The rows below give T cell receptor beta chains drawn from one sample of a study of follicular helper T cells after annual influenza vaccination. Using immunoSEQ multiplex PCR, the repertoire was profiled, and TCRdb retains in-frame clones only, with some absent. Of about 11,000 clones in the sample, 80% to 85% were seen once. The sample here was CXCR5- memory CD4+ T cells sorted from blood, taken 6 weeks after influenza vaccination. The receptors originated from an adult who received the influenza vaccine. The CDR3 runs from the conserved cysteine through the conserved F or W. The order of the fields is clone size, V gene, D gene, J gene, CDR3 protein, CDR3 DNA. D genes are given only for firm matches. Only some rows state a clone size, as once, few, many or a class for expanded clones.

>-|TRBV7-9|-|TRBJ1-3
CASSEQALSGNTIYF
TGTGCCAGCAGCGAACAGGCTCTCTCTGGAAACACCATATATTTT
>-|TRBV18|-|TRBJ1-1
CASSPPADYTEAFF
TGTGCCAGCTCACCACCGGCTGACTACACTGAAGCTTTCTTT
>few|TRBV2|TRBD2|TRBJ2-7
CASRPGLAGYEQYF
TGTGCCAGCAGGCCGGGACTAGCGGGATACGAGCAGTACTTC
>-|TRBV4-1|-|TRBJ2-5
CASSQAIREPETQYF
TGCGCCAGCAGCCAAGCCATCAGGGAACCGGAGACCCAGTACTTC
>-|TRBV5-4|TRBD2|TRBJ2-1
CASSSSPLAGTLF
TGTGCCAGCAGCTCTTCCCCACTAGCGGGGACCCTCTTC
>-|TRBV30|-|TRBJ1-1
CAWSGELGTEAFF
TGTGCCTGGAGTGGAGAACTGGGCACTGAAGCTTTCTTT
>-|TRBV15|-|TRBJ1-3
CATAQGSGNTIYF
TGTGCCACCGCACAGGGTAGTGGAAACACCATATATTTT
>-|TRBV7-2|TRBD1|TRBJ2-7
CASSLDRGQGHYEQYF
TGTGCCAGCAGCTTAGACAGGGGACAGGGCCACTACGAGCAGTACTTC
>-|TRBV18|TRBD2|TRBJ2-2
CASSLNSGGTEAGELFF
TGTGCCAGCTCATTAAACTCCGGGGGGACGGAAGCCGGGGAGCTGTTTTTT
>-|TRBV7-2|-|TRBJ1-5
CASSPGGGRSNQPQHF
TGTGCCAGCAGCCCTGGGGGGGGCCGGAGCAATCAGCCCCAGCATTTT
>once|TRBV2|-|TRBJ2-2
CASSDRIPRTGELFF
TGTGCCAGCAGTGATAGGATCCCAAGGACCGGGGAGCTGTTTTTT
>once|TRBV4-3|-|TRBJ2-1
CASSQDNKRFSNEQFF
TGCGCCAGCAGCCAAGATAATAAGCGGTTTTCCAATGAGCAGTTCTTC
>-|TRBV5-8|TRBD1|TRBJ2-4
CASSQPGQGFLAKNIQYF
TGTGCCAGCAGCCAACCGGGACAGGGGTTTCTAGCCAAAAACATTCAGTACTTC
>-|TRBV5-6|-|TRBJ2-5
CASSMGSWVETQYF
TGTGCCAGCAGCATGGGGTCGTGGGTAGAGACCCAGTACTTC
>once|TRBV5-1|TRBD1|TRBJ2-3
CASSLGVGQGSTDTQYF
TGCGCCAGCAGCTTGGGGGTTGGACAGGGGAGCACAGATACGCAGTATTTT
>-|TRBV28|-|TRBJ2-1
CASSLEAISEQFF
TGTGCCAGCAGTTTGGAGGCTATATCTGAGCAGTTCTTC
>-|TRBV28|-|TRBJ1-1
CASSLGQGVEAFF
TGTGCCAGCAGCCTTGGGCAGGGCGTTGAAGCTTTCTTT
>-|TRBV28|TRBD1|TRBJ1-5
CASSSEGQGYQPQHF
TGTGCCAGCAGTTCCGAGGGACAGGGGTATCAGCCCCAGCATTTT
>-|TRBV7-2|TRBD2|TRBJ2-7
CASRPGGGLREQYF
TGTGCCAGCAGGCCCGGGGGGGGCCTCCGGGAGCAGTACTTC
>-|TRBV19|-|TRBJ1-5
CASSIWQAGSNQPQHF
TGTGCCAGTAGTATTTGGCAGGCGGGCAGCAATCAGCCCCAGCATTTT
>-|TRBV2|-|TRBJ1-3
CASSPTDYSGNTIYF
TGTGCCAGCAGTCCTACAGATTACTCTGGAAACACCATATATTTT
>-|TRBV27|-|TRBJ2-7
CASSLRPYKGKKDEQYF
TGTGCCAGCAGTTTAAGGCCCTATAAGGGAAAGAAGGACGAGCAGTACTTC
>-|TRBV28|-|TRBJ2-5
CASNTQRVRVETQYF
TGTGCCAGCAACACTCAGAGGGTCCGAGTAGAGACCCAGTACTTC